The clone carrying this TCR beta chain has at least ten counts. Its antigen is unidentified. The data belong to a study of T cells in Graves' hyperthyroidism and ophthalmopathy. Whole-study context: The blood sample was taken at first diagnosis, before treatment began.

Notes on the study in general: Most thyroid clonotypes with frequency above 0.001 were detected in blood.

The CDR3 regions of TCR beta were amplified from RNA transcripts. Primed by the HTBI set, a first-round RT-PCR was run on the TCR CDR3. Via MiXCR, TCRdb re-called the multiplex PCR reads, giving one row per CDR3 protein. Of 34,000 or so distinct CDR3 sequences in the sample, around 52% were seen once. The CDR3 extends over 14 amino acids. V trimming: 5 bases; J trimming: 7 bases; junction bases outside the gene matches: 5. Patients having uncontrolled infection, another autoimmune disease, pregnancy or lactation were not included. Every diagnosis used clinical symptoms, serum thyroxine and TRAb, thyroid ultrasound and orbital computed tomography.

The genes are TRBV12-3 or TRBV12-4 and TRBJ1-4; 9 bases are a match to TRBD1. Material for sequencing was blood. This sequence originates from a woman between 40 and 50 years old with Graves' ophthalmopathy. The CDR3 nucleotides are TGTGCCAGCAGTCGGACAGGGGCGGGTGAAAAACTGTTTTTT. This sequence encodes CASSRTGAGEKLFF.